Described below is a single TCR beta chain sequence and its context. Its specificity is not known. The sort gate was single viable CD3+CD4+CD8-CD45RO+ cells for memory CD4+ T cells. After thawing, CD4+ T cells were positively selected. There are 13 residues in the CDR3. The germline V gene encodes CDR1 LGHNA and CDR2 YSLEER. V lost 4 bases and J 4 bases, leaving 10 bases between the germline ends. Here immunoSEQ multiplex PCR was the method, and the copy in TCRdb shows in-frame clones only, minus some. The profile shows around 26,000 clones, about four fifths of them singletons. The data were taken from a study of memory CD4+ T cells and cytomegalovirus serostatus. About the research overall: Donors were healthy Belgian adults, 10 or so CMV seropositive and 20 to 25 seronegative. Study-level points and caveats: Suggested: most of the CMV-linked TCR signature lies in CD4+ memory cells.

V is TRBV4-3 and J is TRBJ1-1; D is perhaps TRBD1 (6 bases). The source is an adult in good health and CMV-seronegative. The sequencing input was memory CD4+ T cells from blood. The DNA for the CDR3 is TGCGCCAGCAGCCCCAGGGGTGGCACTGAAGCTTTCTTT. Translating gives CASSPRGGTEAFF.